Listed below are T cell receptor beta chains from one sample, sequenced in a study of T-cell memory formation after mild COVID-19. A single record per CDR3 protein comes from TCRdb applying MiXCR to the 5' RACE reads. The profile shows around 300,000 distinct CDR3 sequences, roughly 13% of them singletons. Sequences were obtained from PBMCs or a T cell subset sorted from them (not recorded which). These receptors all stem from a man aged 18 to 30 who had mild COVID-19 (a few samples of this study predate the infection). Cell type and time point are not known. Each CDR3 is given with its conserved first and last residue. The D gene is left open where the match is weak. Not all rows give a size; the values are once, few, many and, for expanded clones, a class.

J,size,length,V,D,DNA,CDR3
TRBJ2-7,few,13,TRBV20-1,.,TGCAGTGCTAGTGTCACGAACTCCTACGAGCAGTACTTC,CSASVTNSYEQYF
TRBJ2-5,few,13,TRBV11-2,.,TGTGCCAGCCGGGGCCCAGCTTTCGAGACCCAGTACTTC,CASRGPAFETQYF
TRBJ2-1,.,16,TRBV5-1,TRBD1,TGCGCCAGCAGCTTGGCCCAGGGGGCGGCTTACAATGAGCAGTTCTTC,CASSLAQGAAYNEQFF
TRBJ2-1,few,15,TRBV6-6,.,TGTGCCAGCAGTTTGGACACCATTAGGTACAATGAGCAGTTCTTC,CASSLDTIRYNEQFF
TRBJ1-2,.,16,TRBV6-5,TRBD1,TGTGCCAGCAGTCGGCAGGGGGGAGAAAAGAACTATGGCTACACCTTC,CASSRQGGEKNYGYTF
TRBJ2-1,few,17,TRBV4-1,TRBD1,TGCGCCAGCAGCCAAGATACGGACAGGGGGGAAGGTTGTGAGCAGTTCTTC,CASSQDTDRGEGCEQFF
TRBJ2-7,few,16,TRBV7-9,.,TGTGCCAGCTCACACTCCGACAGGGCGGGGTGGTGGGAGCAGTACTTC,CASSHSDRAGWWEQYF
TRBJ2-1,.,15,TRBV5-1,TRBD2,TGCGCCAGCAGCTCAGCTAGCGGTTCCTACAATGAGCAGTTCTTC,CASSSASGSYNEQFF
TRBJ1-1,few,17,TRBV7-9,TRBD1,TGTGCCAGCAGCTTAGCGCAGGGGGGGCGCAGGGACACTGAAGCTTTCTTT,CASSLAQGGRRDTEAFF
TRBJ2-4,.,15,TRBV6-5,.,TGTGCCAGCACCCCAAGTTGGACCGCCAAAAACATTCAGTACTTC,CASTPSWTAKNIQYF
TRBJ2-5,few,14,TRBV4-3,.,TGCGCCAGCAGCCAAGACAGGGCCGTCCCGGCCCAGTACTTC,CASSQDRAVPAQYF
TRBJ1-1,few,16,TRBV4-3,.,TGCGCCAGCAGCCCAGAGTGGTCGGAAATGAACACTGAAGCTTTCTTT,CASSPEWSEMNTEAFF
TRBJ2-4,.,14,TRBV20-1,.,TGCAGTGCTAGTCAGGGCCCGGTTAGGGACATTCAGTACTTC,CSASQGPVRDIQYF
TRBJ1-1,few,12,TRBV2,.,TGTGCCACCCCCATCGAACGGTTTGAAGCTTTCTTT,CATPIERFEAFF
TRBJ1-5,many,16,TRBV7-2,TRBD1,TGTGCCAGCAGCTTCTCCGGGACAGGGGGCAATCAGCCCCAGCATTTT,CASSFSGTGGNQPQHF
TRBJ2-5,few,16,TRBV4-3,TRBD2,TGCGCCAGCAGCCAAGGTTTAACTAGCGGACAAGAGACCCAGTACTTC,CASSQGLTSGQETQYF
TRBJ2-7,.,14,TRBV3-1,.,TGTGCCAGCAGCCTCCGGGGCTGGGGCGGCGAGCAGTACTTC,CASSLRGWGGEQYF
TRBJ1-2,few,13,TRBV20-1,.,TGCAGTGCTAGAGTTGGTTATAACTATGGCTACACCTTC,CSARVGYNYGYTF
TRBJ2-5,few,17,TRBV10-3,.,TGTGCCATCAGTGACCCCACAGGACTAACTGGACAAGAGACCCAGTACTTC,CAISDPTGLTGQETQYF
TRBJ1-1,.,15,TRBV20-1,.,TGCAGTGCAACGGACAGACCGCTTATGAACACTGAAGCTTTCTTT,CSATDRPLMNTEAFF
TRBJ1-2,.,11,TRBV20-1,.,TGCAGTGCTACCTCAGGGAGCGGCTACACCTTC,CSATSGSGYTF
TRBJ2-1,few,15,TRBV7-9,.,TGTGCCAGCAGCAGTGTCGTGTCGGGGATCAATGAGCAGTTCTTC,CASSSVVSGINEQFF
TRBJ1-6,.,14,TRBV15,.,TGTGCCACCAGCAGAGTGGCAGATAATTCACCCCTCCACTTT,CATSRVADNSPLHF
TRBJ1-3,.,14,TRBV19,.,TGTGCCAGTAGTTCCACGAGCTCTGGAAACACCATATATTTT,CASSSTSSGNTIYF
TRBJ2-5,many,16,TRBV12-3/TRBV12-4,TRBD1,TGTGCCAGCAGTGAACCAACCGCCACAGGGGATGAGACCCAGTACTTC,CASSEPTATGDETQYF
TRBJ1-2,.,15,TRBV6-2/TRBV6-3,.,TGTGCTAGCAGTTACACCAGACAGACTACCTATGGCTACACCTTC,CASSYTRQTTYGYTF
TRBJ2-5,.,13,TRBV4-1,.,TGCGCCAGCAGCTCACGGCTAGTCGAGACCCAGTACTTC,CASSSRLVETQYF
TRBJ1-6,.,11,TRBV11-2,.,TGTGCCAGCAGGGCAAATTCACCCCTCCACTTT,CASRANSPLHF
TRBJ2-5,few,14,TRBV12-3/TRBV12-4,TRBD1,TGTGCCAGCAGTTCCCGGGACAGGAGGGAGACCCAGTACTTC,CASSSRDRRETQYF
TRBJ2-3,.,15,TRBV11-2,TRBD1,TGTGCCAGCAGCTTCGGGGACAGGGAGGCAGATACGCAGTATTTT,CASSFGDREADTQYF
TRBJ2-5,many,14,TRBV19,TRBD2,TGTGCCAGTGGGACTAGCTTCTACCAAGAGACCCAGTACTTC,CASGTSFYQETQYF
TRBJ2-2,.,13,TRBV6-2/TRBV6-3,.,TGTGCCACAGACGGGGGTTACACCGGGGAGCTGTTTTTT,CATDGGYTGELFF
TRBJ1-6,.,16,TRBV4-2,TRBD1,TGTGCCAGCAGCCAAGGTCCAGACAGGGAGAATTCACCCCTCCACTTT,CASSQGPDRENSPLHF
TRBJ1-1,.,15,TRBV7-2,.,TGTGCCAGCAGCTTTAGCGGGGGGGTTATCACTGAAGCTTTCTTT,CASSFSGGVITEAFF
TRBJ1-3,few,15,TRBV5-5,TRBD1,TGTGCCAGCAGCCGGGACAGAAGCTCTGGAAACACCATATATTTT,CASSRDRSSGNTIYF
TRBJ2-5,few,15,TRBV12-3/TRBV12-4,.,TGTGCCAGCAGTCCCCGCGGGGAGAGGTGGGAGACCCAGTACTTC,CASSPRGERWETQYF
TRBJ2-1,few,15,TRBV20-1,TRBD1,TGCAGTGCTAGTGTCGACAGGGGGGTTTTCAATGAGCAGTTCTTC,CSASVDRGVFNEQFF
TRBJ1-1,few,12,TRBV29-1,.,TGCAGCGTTGCAATCCCCGGAGTTGAAGCTTTCTTT,CSVAIPGVEAFF
TRBJ1-6,.,14,TRBV4-1,.,TGCGCCAGCAGCCAAATGCCGGGTAATTCACCCCTCCACTTT,CASSQMPGNSPLHF
TRBJ1-5,many,15,TRBV6-1,TRBD1,TGTGCCAGCAGCGGTACAGGGGGAAGCAATCAGCCCCAGCATTTT,CASSGTGGSNQPQHF
TRBJ1-2,once,13,TRBV19,.,TGTGCCAGTAGTATACCCCCTAACTATGGCTACACCTTC,CASSIPPNYGYTF
TRBJ1-5,.,12,TRBV29-1,.,TGCAGCGTTGGGAGGGCGGGTCAGCCCCAGCATTTT,CSVGRAGQPQHF
TRBJ1-2,few,11,TRBV28,.,TGTGCCAGGCAAGCGGGCTATGGCTACACCTTC,CARQAGYGYTF
TRBJ2-3,many,14,TRBV4-1,.,TGCGCCAGCAGCCAAGAACAGGGCACAGATACGCAGTATTTT,CASSQEQGTDTQYF
TRBJ2-5,.,16,TRBV24-1,.,TGTGCCACCAGTGATCCCGGAGGGATTAACCAAGAGACCCAGTACTTC,CATSDPGGINQETQYF
TRBJ2-1,few,12,TRBV7-9,.,TGTGCCAGCAGCTTCCTTCCTAATGAGCAGTTCTTC,CASSFLPNEQFF
TRBJ2-3,.,12,TRBV14,.,TGTGCCAGCGGCTCTAGCACAGATACGCAGTATTTT,CASGSSTDTQYF
TRBJ2-7,.,13,TRBV7-3,.,TGTGCCAGCAGCACCGGGAATTCCTACGAGCAGTACTTC,CASSTGNSYEQYF
TRBJ2-4,.,15,TRBV19,TRBD1,TGTGCCAGTAGTTCCGGGACAGGGGGGTATAACATTCAGTACTTC,CASSSGTGGYNIQYF